This T cell receptor (beta chain) was sequenced in a study of human T cells and chemical hapten exposure. At the level of the study: A 2 cm by 2 cm inner upper arm patch received 2% DPC for sensitization. The study traced per-sample TCR yield variation mainly to small differences in pooled library volumes.

Described time point: patch test 3, about 24 weeks after DPC sensitization. Treatment noted: therapeutic diphenylcyclopropenone sensitization with weekly scalp DPC. Researchers extracted total RNA from unfractionated whole blood. Prior to application of each patch test, blood was drawn. TCRdb re-called the RACE reads through MiXCR, storing one row per CDR3 protein. In the table there are some 39,000 distinct CDR3 sequences, 9.5% of which are singletons. CDR3 length: 19 residues. Losses at the gene ends were 3 bases for V and 1 base for J; bases not matched to a gene: 14. Germline V gene data show CDR1 as ENHRY and CDR2 as SYGVKD.

The material was whole blood, obtained in connection with sensitization to the hapten diphenylcyclopropenone (DPC). This rearrangement joins TRBV10-3 to TRBJ1-4; TRBD1 aligns across 7 bases. The TCR was taken from a man between 45 and 60 years old with alopecia areata. Some clones in this sample may be carry-over from other donors' samples. CDR3 residues: CAISEGGQRGSRTNEKLFF. CDR3 bases: TGTGCCATCAGTGAAGGGGGCCAGCGAGGGAGTCGAACTAATGAAAAACTGTTTTTT.